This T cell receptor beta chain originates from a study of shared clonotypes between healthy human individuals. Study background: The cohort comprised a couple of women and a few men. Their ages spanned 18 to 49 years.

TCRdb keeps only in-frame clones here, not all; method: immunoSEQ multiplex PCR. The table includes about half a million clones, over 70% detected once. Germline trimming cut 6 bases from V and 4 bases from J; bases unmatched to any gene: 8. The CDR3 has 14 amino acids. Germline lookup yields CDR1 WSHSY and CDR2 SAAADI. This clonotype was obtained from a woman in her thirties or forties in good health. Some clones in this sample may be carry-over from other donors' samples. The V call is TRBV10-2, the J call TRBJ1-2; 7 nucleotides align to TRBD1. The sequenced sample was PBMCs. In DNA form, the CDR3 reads TGCGCCAGCAGGGAGACAGGGTCGGGCTATGGCTACACCTTC. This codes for CASRETGSGYGYTF.